One sample yielded the 6 T cell receptor beta chains listed below, sequenced in a study of shared clonotypes between healthy human individuals. Sequencing was performed with immunoSEQ multiplex PCR; in TCRdb, only in-frame clones are kept and a portion is missing. The sample has 1 million to 1.2 million clones; approximately 75% are singletons. Material for sequencing was memory CD4+ T cells from PBMCs. Subset specified: CD45RA-negative fraction. The receptors here all came from a man between 18 and 35 years old in good health. Some clones in this sample may be carry-over from other donors' samples.

The chain combines TRBV5-4 with TRBJ2-7; TRBD1 agrees at 11 bases. This CDR3 has 15 amino acids. V lost 2 bases and J lost 6; bases outside the gene matches: 7. Germline V lookup: CDR1 SGHNT, CDR2 YYREEE (reference sequence). CDR3: CASSFPGQGVSEQYF. In DNA, the CDR3 is TGTGCCAGCAGCTTCCCGGGACAGGGGGTAAGCGAGCAGTACTTC. Together with reference TRBV5-4 and TRBJ2-7, the CDR3 gives the full variable domain: ETGVTQSPTHLIKTRGQQVTLRCSSQSGHNTVSWYQQALGQGPQFIFQYYREEENGRGNFPPRFSGLQFPNYSSELNVNALELDDSALYLCASSFPGQGVSEQYFGPGTRLTVT.

On this clone: The sample contains more than one DNA sequence encoding this CDR3. The J gene is TRBJ2-7, the V gene TRBV5-1, with D possibly being TRBD1 or TRBD2 (5 bases each). The V gene lost 0 bases and the J gene lost 2 bases, with 9 bases spanning the gap. The CDR3 is made up of 14 amino acids. Germline lookup yields CDR1 SGHRS and CDR2 YFSETQ. The CDR3 region has the DNA TGCGCCAGCAGCTTGGCGGGGCCCCCCTACGAGCAGTACTTC. This encodes CASSLAGPPYEQYF. The full variable domain, in which reference TRBV5-1 and TRBJ2-7 provide the parts outside the CDR3, is KAGVTQTPRYLIKTRGQQVTLSCSPISGHRSVSWYQQTPGQGLQFLFEYFSETQRNKGNFPGRFSGRQFSNSRSEMNVSTLELGDSALYLCASSLAGPPYEQYFGPGTRLTVT.

V is TRBV30 and J is TRBJ2-1, with D perhaps matching TRBD2 (7 bases). Trimming took 0 bases from V and 8 from J, leaving 8 bases between them. From germline, CDR1 is GTSNPN and CDR2 SVGIG (reference sequence). The CDR3 length is 12 residues. As DNA, the CDR3 is TGTGCCTGGAGTGTAGGGGGGGATGAGCAGTTCTTC. Its protein product is CAWSVGGDEQFF.

As concerns this clone: Other DNA sequences in this sample translate to the same CDR3. The chain carries TRBV5-4 and TRBJ1-2; no reliable D call. This CDR3 region has 13 residues. Trimming removed 4 bases from V and 2 bases from J, with 9 bases in between. In germline, CDR1 is SGHNT, CDR2 YYREEE (reference sequence). DNA for the CDR3: TGTGCCAGCAGCCCGGACTCAAACTATGGCTACACCTTC. Residues: CASSPDSNYGYTF.

The gene calls are TRBV19 and TRBJ2-3, with a tentative D call TRBD1 (6 bases). The germline V gene encodes CDR1 LNHDA and CDR2 SQIVND (reference sequence). CDR3 length: 14 residues. Trimming took 6 bases from V and 3 from J, leaving 13 bases between them. The DNA for the CDR3 is TGTGCCAGTAGAAACCGGGACATTACAGATACGCAGTATTTT. Translation: CASRNRDITDTQYF.

This chain uses TRBV18 with TRBJ2-4; TRBD2 agrees at 7 bases. The ends lost 6 bases at V and 8 bases at J; junction bases unmatched: 7. Germline V lookup: CDR1 KGHSH, CDR2 LQKENI. The CDR3 consists of 13 residues. The CDR3 nucleotides read TGTGCCAGCTCCCCGGGAGGACGGGACATTCAGTACTTC. Protein sequence: CASSPGGRDIQYF.